The table lists the clone carrying this TCR beta chain with a few counts. The antigen is unknown. This specimen comes from a study of cytomegalovirus exposure and HLA in healthy donors. Overall study results and limits: Under 20,000 TCR beta sequences were associated with HLA alleles at 0.05 false discovery rate in a later analysis. What a later analysis reportedly showed was that an Asian-associated ancestry cluster had fewer N-insertions than the approximately 700-donor mean. In vitro, three CMV-associated chains proved specific for CMV antigens.

The CDR3 has 15 amino acids. Per the germline V gene, CDR1 is MNHNS and CDR2 is SASEGT. Trimming cost V 2 bases and J 7 bases, with 14 bases left between them. PCR was performed using 60 Vbeta and 13 Jbeta primers. Only in-frame clones appear in the TCRdb table, and some are missing; sequencing was by immunoSEQ multiplex PCR. Of around 100,000 clones listed, about 9.5% are singletons. Sequenced material: PBMCs. The receptor comes from a man aged 40-49 years in good health and CMV-seropositive. This chain uses TRBV6-1 with TRBJ1-4; D gene uncertain. CDR3 region: CASSESERRTEKLFF. Written as DNA, the CDR3 is TGTGCCAGCAGTGAATCAGAGAGGAGAACTGAAAAACTGTTTTTT.